This passage covers 10 T cell receptor beta chains from one sample sequenced in a study of Ad26.COV2.S vaccination and SARS-CoV-2 variants. Treatment defined: over 15 received Ad26.COV2.S at low or high dose, single or two shots; about 5 received placebo; per-sample allocation not given. The study sampled participants on day 63 after the first vaccine or placebo injection. Only in-frame clones appear in the TCRdb table, and some are missing; sequencing was by immunoSEQ multiplex PCR. This sample has roughly 400,000 clones, with 89% found just once. Sequenced material: peripheral blood, taken in a trial of Ad26.COV2.S vaccine versus placebo. Every receptor here comes from a person between 18 and 59 years old who received the Ad26.COV2.S COVID-19 vaccine or a placebo.

J is TRBJ2-7 and V is TRBV30; TRBD1 is a possible D gene (7 bases). Trimming took 8 bases from V and 2 from J, leaving 19 bases between them. The length of the CDR3 is 14 residues. Germline loops: CDR1 GTSNPN, CDR2 SVGIG (reference sequence). DNA for the CDR3: TGTGCCGGAGGGCATCCGGGACAGACCTACGAGCAGTACTTC. Its protein product is CAGGHPGQTYEQYF.

This clone came up a few times. The chain uses TRBV10-1 and TRBJ2-7, with unresolved D. Per the germline V gene, CDR1 is WNHNN and CDR2 is SYGVQD (reference sequence). Deletions cut 0 bases from V and 2 bases from J, with 11 bases between. The CDR3 has 15 residues. The CDR3 loop is CASSESTVPTYEQYF. The CDR3 DNA reads as TGCGCCAGCAGTGAGTCTACAGTCCCGACCTACGAGCAGTACTTC.

The chain employs TRBV29-1 and TRBJ2-2, with D possibly being TRBD2 (6 bases). Trimming took off 7 bases at V and 0 bases at J, with 18 bases between the two ends. This CDR3 contains 16 residues. The V gene's germline CDR1 is SQVTM and CDR2 ANQGSEA. The DNA of the CDR3 is TGCAGCGCCCGCGGCGGGGCCCCCCCGAACACCGGGGAGCTGTTTTTT. Encoded protein: CSARGGAPPNTGELFF.

The gene calls are TRBV9 and TRBJ2-1; TRBD2 might be the D (7 bases). With 0 bases removed from V and 9 bases from J, the gap between germline ends came to 22 bases. The CDR3 is 17 residues long. Germline V gene data show CDR1 as SGDLS and CDR2 as YYNGEE. CDR3: CASSVDPPSGGLPEQFF. The CDR3 nucleotides read TGTGCCAGCAGCGTAGACCCCCCCTCGGGGGGCCTGCCTGAGCAGTTCTTC.

V and J are TRBV9 and TRBJ2-3, with D hard to call. Deletions cut 4 bases from V and 6 bases from J, with 12 bases between. CDR1 is SGDLS, CDR2 YYNGEE, per germline. This CDR3 comprises 13 residues. The CDR3 region is CASSPGLMDTQYF. For the CDR3, the DNA is TGTGCCAGCAGCCCCGGATTGATGGATACGCAGTATTTT.

This chain joins TRBV19 and TRBJ1-1; TRBD1 might be the D (6 bases). The CDR3 is 15 residues long. V was pared by 2 bases and J by 6 bases, with 16 bases between. Germline lookup yields CDR1 LNHDA and CDR2 SQIVND (reference sequence). The CDR3: CASSIPFQGGAEAFF. DNA for the CDR3: TGTGCCAGTAGTATACCCTTCCAAGGGGGGGCTGAAGCTTTCTTT.

The rearrangement links TRBV29-1 to TRBJ1-2; D is possibly TRBD1 (5 bases). Trimming shortened V by 0 bases and J by 4 bases, and 21 bases separated the two germline ends. CDR3 length: 17 residues. Germline CDR1 SQVTM, CDR2 ANQGSEA. In nucleotides, the CDR3 is TGCAGCGTTGAAGATCTAATTAAGGTCGGGGCGGGCTATGGCTACACCTTC. It translates to CSVEDLIKVGAGYGYTF. Full variable domain (rest looked up from reference TRBV29-1 and TRBJ1-2): SAVISQKPSRDICQRGTSLTIQCQVDSQVTMMFWYRQQPGQSLTLIATANQGSEATYESGFVIDKFPISRPNLTFSTLTVSNMSPEDSSIYLCSVEDLIKVGAGYGYTFGSGTRLTVV.

V gene TRBV24-1 combines with J gene TRBJ1-5; a weak D match, TRBD1 (5 bases). This CDR3 spans 15 amino acids. CDR1 is KGHDR, CDR2 SFDVKD, per germline. Trimming took 3 bases from V and 9 from J, leaving 17 bases between them. CDR3 sequence (DNA): TGTGCCACCAGTGATCCCGCAAGGGGCAATACGCCCCAGCATTTT. Translating it yields CATSDPARGNTPQHF.

The V and J genes are TRBV14 and TRBJ2-2; a possible D gene is TRBD1 (6 bases). The germline V and J ends were trimmed by 4 bases and 4 bases, with 7 bases remaining between them. Germline lookup yields CDR1 SGHDN and CDR2 FVKESK. The CDR3 runs to 13 residues. The CDR3 coding sequence is TGTGCCAGCAGCCCAGGGGTCACCGGGGAGCTGTTTTTT. This sequence encodes CASSPGVTGELFF.

The sample holds a few counts of this clone. This sequence joins TRBV5-1 and TRBJ1-1; D is possibly TRBD1 (6 bases). The length of the CDR3 is 17 residues. CDR1 SGHRS and CDR2 YFSETQ come from the germline V gene. V shed 5 bases and J shed 0 bases, with 20 bases lying between them. This CDR3 reads CASRGRVGQGLNTEAFF. In DNA, the CDR3 is TGCGCCAGCAGGGGACGTGTAGGTCAGGGGTTGAACACTGAAGCTTTCTTT. Full variable domain (outside the CDR3, taken from reference TRBV5-1 and TRBJ1-1): KAGVTQTPRYLIKTRGQQVTLSCSPISGHRSVSWYQQTPGQGLQFLFEYFSETQRNKGNFPGRFSGRQFSNSRSEMNVSTLELGDSALYLCASRGRVGQGLNTEAFFGQGTRLTVV.